The next 7 T cell receptor beta chains were all read from a single sample in a study of blood T cell repertoires in COVID-19. The assay was immunoSEQ multiplex PCR, and TCRdb's table has in-frame clones only and misses some. The sample lists about 340,000 clones, 83% occurring once. Sequencing used peripheral blood. These receptors originate from a man aged 30 to 45 with active or convalescent COVID-19.

DNA for the CDR3: TGTGCCAGCAGTCCCACAGATCGGCGAAACACCATATATTTT. It yields the protein CASSPTDRRNTIYF. The chain links TRBV6-2 or TRBV6-3 to TRBJ1-3; the D is unclear. Trimming removed 5 bases from V and 5 bases from J, with 13 bases in between. This CDR3 is 14 amino acids long. From germline, CDR1 is MNHEY and CDR2 SVGEGT.

This clone appeared a single time. This sequence joins TRBV7-6 and TRBJ2-5; no firm D call. CDR3 length equals 17 residues. The V end lost 2 bases, the J end lost 1 base, and 17 bases lay between the germline ends. CDR1 is SGHVS and CDR2 is FNYEAQ in the germline V gene. The CDR3 DNA sequence: TGTGCCAGCAGCTTAATGGCCGCCGTGTCCCGCCAAGAGACCCAGTACTTC. Its translation is CASSLMAAVSRQETQYF. Full variable domain (remainder filled in from reference TRBV7-6 and TRBJ2-5): GAGVSQSPRYKVTKRGQDVALRCDPISGHVSLYWYRQALGQGPEFLTYFNYEAQQDKSGLPNDRFSAERPEGSISTLTIQRTEQRDSAMYRCASSLMAAVSRQETQYFGPGTRLLVL.

This chain joins TRBV2 and TRBJ2-5; D possibly corresponds to TRBD2 (5 bases). The germline V gene encodes CDR1 SNHLY and CDR2 FYNNEI. V shed 4 bases and J shed 1 base, with 13 bases lying between them. CDR3 length equals 15 residues. The CDR3 bases are TGTGCCAGCAGTGCGAGGGCCGTCCTCCAAGAGACCCAGTACTTC. Protein product: CASSARAVLQETQYF.

The chain recombines TRBV5-3 with TRBJ1-2; D gene ambiguous. TRBV5-3 is flagged as an ORF with uncertain function. CDR3 length: 15 residues. V was shortened by 4 bases and J by 2 bases, with 15 bases between the two germline ends. The CDR3: CARSPSSVANYGYTF. CDR3 nucleotides: TGTGCCAGAAGCCCCTCGAGTGTAGCCAACTATGGCTACACCTTC.

In its sample, this clone was seen a few times. The chain has TRBV3-1 (or the pseudogene TRBV3-2) and TRBJ2-1; 11 positions agree with TRBD2. Germline V CDR1 and CDR2: LGHDT, YNNKEL (reference sequence). V lost 0 bases to trimming and J lost 4 bases; unmatched junction nucleotides: 5. The CDR3 spans 17 residues. The CDR3 bases are TGTGCCAGCAGCCAAGAGGTGCCTAGCGGGGGGTACAATGAGCAGTTCTTC. Amino acids: CASSQEVPSGGYNEQFF.

The chain couples TRBV27 to TRBJ1-1; TRBD1 is a possible D gene (5 bases). This CDR3 has 14 residues. Germline V gene lookup returns CDR1 MNHEY and CDR2 SMNVEV (reference sequence). V was clipped by 1 base and J by 5 bases, with 11 bases between them. The CDR3 spells CASSLWGVGTEAFF. The CDR3, as DNA: TGTGCCAGCAGTTTATGGGGGGTGGGGACTGAAGCTTTCTTT.

The J gene is TRBJ1-1, the V gene TRBV7-9; D is uncertain. The CDR3 extends over 12 amino acids. CDR1 is SEHNR and CDR2 is FQNEAQ in the germline V gene (reference sequence). Trimming cost V 5 bases and J 6 bases, with 10 bases left between them. As DNA, the CDR3 is TGTGCCAGCAGCGACGCTCGGGCTGAAGCTTTCTTT. It is translated as CASSDARAEAFF.